The 17 T cell receptor beta chains below come from one sample, sequenced in a study of prognosis after radiotherapy for stage I lung cancer. With two-round multiplex PCR, TCR beta CDR3 sequences were amplified from genomic DNA. Individual primers that were specific to each TRBV and TRBJ gene served in first-round PCR. From the multiplex PCR reads, TCRdb called clonotypes with MiXCR, one entry per CDR3 protein. The sample includes some 25,000 distinct CDR3 sequences, about 36% seen only once; the top ten take 60% to 80%. The sequencing used PBMCs, collected before or after stereotactic body radiation therapy (not recorded which). Receptors were obtained from a donor of 50 years or more with non-small cell lung cancer.

Only a few counts were recorded for this clonotype. A read error is the likely source, as a far larger clone sits one nucleotide away. This chain uses TRBV6-6 with TRBJ1-6; 9 nucleotides agree with TRBD1. Germline CDR1 MNHNY, CDR2 SVGAGI (reference sequence). This CDR3 region has 18 residues. CDR3 region: CASSYSRTGDPYNSLLHF. CDR3 in DNA: TGTGCCAGCAGTTACTCGAGGACAGGGGACCCCTATAATTCACTCCTCCACTTT.

The CDR3 DNA follows: TGTGCCAGCAGTGAAGCAGCGGGAGGGTACAATGAGCAGTTCTTC. It yields the protein CASSEAAGGYNEQFF. This rearrangement joins TRBV6-2 or TRBV6-3 to TRBJ2-1; TRBD2 agrees at 10 bases. There are 15 residues in the CDR3. Germline V gives CDR1 MNHEY, CDR2 SVGEGT. The V segment lost 5 bases and the J segment 4 bases; nucleotides outside the gene matches: 5.

This clonotype was recorded a few times. The chain joins TRBV30 to TRBJ1-2, with 11 bases fitting TRBD1. The CDR3 contains 14 residues. Trimming cost V 5 bases and J 3 bases; bases outside gene matches: 5. In germline, CDR1 is GTSNPN, CDR2 SVGIG (reference sequence). This CDR3 is CAWAGQGDDYGYTF. CDR3 in DNA: TGTGCCTGGGCGGGACAGGGGGACGACTATGGCTACACCTTC.

As for this clonotype: A junction end diverges from the germline sequence, so it may reflect a read error. V and J are TRBV9 and TRBJ2-2, with TRBD1 matching over 8 bases. Germline V gene sequence: CDR1 SGDLS, CDR2 YYNGEE. The CDR3 totals 16 residues. CDR3 DNA: TGTGCCAGCAGCGTAACGACAGGGGCGAAAACCGGGGAGCTCTTTTTT. Protein sequence: CASSVTTGAKTGELFF.

This clonotype was picked up many times. The CDR3 DNA is TGTGCCAGTAGTATAGGGAGGGATTACGAGCAGTACTTC. This sequence encodes CASSIGRDYEQYF. The chain joins TRBV19 to TRBJ2-7; tentative D call: TRBD2 (6 bases). The CDR3 is made up of 13 amino acids. Trimming shortened V by 1 base and J by 4 bases, and 8 bases separated the two germline ends. Germline CDR1 and CDR2: LNHDA and SQIVND (reference sequence).

The chain is built from TRBV27 and TRBJ2-7, with D possibly TRBD2 on 5 matching bases. This CDR3 has 11 amino acids. Trimming cost V 6 bases and J 10 bases, with 13 bases left between them. Germline V gene data show CDR1 as MNHEY and CDR2 as SMNVEV (reference sequence). As DNA, the CDR3 is TGTGCCAGCAGACGAGCGGTCGATCAGTACTTC. This encodes CASRRAVDQYF.

The rearrangement uses TRBV5-1 and TRBJ2-2; the D call may be TRBD1 or TRBD2 (5 bases each). The CDR3 sequence is 15 residues long. V dropped 0 bases and J dropped 4 bases, with 10 bases sitting between them. Per germline, CDR1 SGHRS and CDR2 YFSETQ. CDR3 DNA: TGCGCCAGCAGCTTGGGGGGGACGGCCACCGGGGAGCTGTTTTTT. It is translated as CASSLGGTATGELFF.

The chain links TRBV20-1 to TRBJ2-7; D may be TRBD1 (6 bases). The germline CDR1 and CDR2 sequences are DFQATT and SNEGSKA (reference sequence). The ends were cut back, 6 bases at V and 0 bases at J, with 15 bases in the middle. The CDR3 is 14 amino acids. CDR3: CSAAQGPISYEQYF. CDR3 DNA sequence: TGCAGTGCCGCTCAGGGGCCTATCTCCTACGAGCAGTACTTC.

This clonotype was observed many times. The V gene is TRBV18, the J gene TRBJ1-1; D is unresolved. Germline V gene data show CDR1 as KGHSH and CDR2 as LQKENI. This CDR3 is 13 amino acids long. V lost 3 bases, J lost 2 bases, and 7 bases lay in between. CDR3 amino acids: CASSPLTNTEAFF. CDR3 DNA: TGTGCCAGCTCACCGCTAACCAACACTGAAGCTTTCTTT. Supplemented by reference TRBV18 and TRBJ1-1, the full variable domain reads NAGVMQNPRHLVRRRGQEARLRCSPMKGHSHVYWYRQLPEEGLKFMVYLQKENIIDESGMPKERFSAEFPKEGPSILRIQQVVRGDSAAYFCASSPLTNTEAFFGQGTRLTVV.

The sample holds one count of this clonotype. This likely reflects a read error, since a far larger clone is one base away. The chain uses TRBV6-8 and TRBJ1-3; D gene unclear. V gave up 0 bases and J gave up 0 bases, with 15 bases separating them. The length of the CDR3 is 18 residues. Germline CDR1 is MNHGY and CDR2 is SAAAGT. CDR3 sequence (DNA): TGTGCCAGCAGTTACTCGAGTATAACATGGTTCTCTGGAAACACCATATATTTT. This sequence encodes CASSYSSITWFSGNTIYF.

As concerns this clonotype: This sequence is one base from a far larger clone and is likely a read error. The chain joins TRBV7-9 to TRBJ2-7; no clear D. The CDR3 has 14 amino acids. The V end lost 7 bases, the J end lost 3 bases, and 16 bases lay between the germline ends. From germline, CDR1 is SEHNR and CDR2 FQNEAQ (reference sequence). CDR3 bases: TGTGCCAGCACCCTCGACCCCAGAAGCTACGAGCAGTACTTC. This sequence encodes CASTLDPRSYEQYF.

This clonotype has a count of ten or more. The chain joins TRBV6-5 to TRBJ2-3; D not resolved. Germline V gene sequence: CDR1 MNHEY, CDR2 SVGAGI. V was shortened by 2 bases and J by 3 bases, with 6 bases between the two germline ends. The CDR3 has 13 residues. The CDR3 region has the DNA TGTGCCAGCAGTTACAGGGAAACAGATACGCAGTATTTT. The encoded protein is CASSYRETDTQYF.

V is TRBV2 and J is TRBJ2-3; 10 positions match TRBD2. There are 12 residues in the CDR3. CDR1 is SNHLY, CDR2 FYNNEI, per germline. V was clipped by 7 bases and J by 9 bases; unmatched bases: 4. The CDR3 sequence: CASTRTSGTQYF. CDR3 in DNA: TGTGCCAGCACCCGGACTAGCGGAACGCAGTATTTT.

This sequence joins TRBV10-2 and TRBJ2-5; weak D call: TRBD1 (6 bases). Germline CDR1 is WSHSY and CDR2 is SAAADI. The CDR3 runs to 18 residues. V lost 3 bases and J 5 bases, leaving 25 bases between the germline ends. The CDR3 DNA is TGCGCCAGCAGTGATAGGGGGATTATTTCAGCGGAAGGGGAGACCCAGTACTTC. Translated: CASSDRGIISAEGETQYF.

The sample holds many counts of this clonotype. The V gene is TRBV9, the J gene TRBJ1-1; a possible D gene is TRBD1 (6 bases). Germline lookup yields CDR1 SGDLS and CDR2 YYNGEE. Trimming cost V 7 bases and J 1 base, with 11 bases left between them. The CDR3 has 13 residues. The CDR3 protein is CASGETGNTEAFF. In nucleotides, the CDR3 is TGTGCCAGCGGGGAGACAGGGAACACTGAAGCTTTCTTT.

This clonotype came up a few times. A read error likely explains this, since a far larger clone differs by one base. The V call is TRBV11-3, the J call TRBJ1-5; no reliable D call. The CDR3 has 14 amino acids. From germline, CDR1 is SGHNT and CDR2 YENEEA. The CDR3: CASSVDGGSQLQHF. CDR3 coding DNA: TGTGCCAGCAGCGTAGATGGCGGTAGCCAGCTCCAGCATTTT.

This clonotype was observed many times. The rearrangement links TRBV13 to TRBJ2-7, with TRBD2 matching 11 bases. The CDR3 loop spans 15 amino acids. Per the germline V gene, CDR1 is PRHDT and CDR2 is FYEKMQ (reference sequence). The junction had 1 base not matched to a gene; V was cut back by 3 bases and J by 0 bases. Here the CDR3 DNA reads TGTGCCAGCAGCTTTAGCGGGAGGGCCTCCTACGAGCAGTACTTC. Its protein is CASSFSGRASYEQYF.